These 24 T cell receptor beta chains share one sample of origin, sequenced in a study of T cells expressing NK-cell markers. With the 5' RACE reads reprocessed, TCRdb shows one record per CDR3 protein and no DNA. The sample data list 500,000 to 700,000 distinct CDR3 sequences. The source material was blood T cells: a sorted CD56 or NKG2C T cell subset, CD4+ or CD8+ T cells, or bulk PBMC T cells (not recorded which). These receptors were collected from a man aged 18 to 30 in good health.

This chain uses TRBV6-5 with TRBJ2-3. The CDR3 totals 15 residues. Germline values: CDR1 MNHEY, CDR2 SVGAGI. CDR3 loop: CASSYGSPSTDTQYF.

This rearrangement joins TRBV15 to TRBJ2-5. Germline V gene lookup returns CDR1 LNHNV and CDR2 YYDKDF (reference sequence). The CDR3 contains 12 residues. The CDR3 loop is CATSVTKETQYF.

This chain uses TRBV20-1 with TRBJ1-5; TCRdb's D call, TRBD1, is unchecked because there is no DNA. The CDR3 runs to 14 residues. The V gene's germline CDR1 is DFQATT and CDR2 SNEGSKA (reference sequence). CDR3 sequence reads: CSAHITGTNQPQHF.

The CDR3 here is CASSQGSSYNEQFF. This sequence joins TRBV4-1 and TRBJ2-1. CDR1 is MGHRA and CDR2 is YSYEKL in the germline V gene. The length of the CDR3 is 14 residues.

The chain recombines TRBV4-1 with TRBJ2-7. The CDR3 is made up of 13 amino acids. The germline CDR1 and CDR2 sequences are MGHRA and YSYEKL. CDR3: CASSRRLNYEQYF.

The chain links TRBV6-1 to TRBJ2-4; lacking DNA, the TRBD1 call made by TCRdb goes unchecked. The CDR3 spans 16 residues. The germline CDR1 and CDR2 sequences are MNHNS and SASEGT. This chain's CDR3 is CASSPGQGVAKNIQYF.

V usage is TRBV20-1 and J usage is TRBJ1-2. CDR1 is DFQATT, CDR2 SNEGSKA, per germline (reference sequence). This CDR3 is 14 amino acids long. Here the CDR3 reads CSARRPGTDYGYTF.

The chain combines TRBV18 with TRBJ1-5; there is no DNA to check the TCRdb D call of TRBD1. CDR3 size: 15 residues. Per the germline V gene, CDR1 is KGHSH and CDR2 is LQKENI. The CDR3 sequence: CASSLRGAGDQPQHF.

The J gene is TRBJ2-7, the V gene TRBV30; TCRdb indicates TRBD2, and absent DNA this call remains unverified. There are 15 residues in the CDR3. Germline loops: CDR1 GTSNPN, CDR2 SVGIG (reference sequence). The CDR3: CAWHTGALISYEQYF. Together with reference TRBV30 and TRBJ2-7, the CDR3 gives the full variable domain: SQTIHQWPATLVQPVGSPLSLECTVEGTSNPNLYWYRQAAGRGLQLLFYSVGIGQISSEVPQNLSASRPQDRQFILSSKKLLLSDSGFYLCAWHTGALISYEQYFGPGTRLTVT.

This sequence joins TRBV6-2 or TRBV6-3 and TRBJ2-5; checking the TCRdb D call of TRBD1 is not possible without DNA. The CDR3 is 14 residues long. Germline CDR1 MNHEY, CDR2 SVGEGT. Here the CDR3 reads CASSPSAVGETQYF.

V is TRBV6-1 and J is TRBJ1-6; the D call of TRBD1 rests on TCRdb alone, since no DNA is present to check it. This CDR3 is 14 amino acids long. Germline values: CDR1 MNHNS, CDR2 SASEGT. CDR3 sequence reads: CASSDLGDNSPLHF.

The chain links TRBV10-3 to TRBJ2-6. This CDR3 region has 17 residues. Germline CDR1 is ENHRY and CDR2 is SYGVKD. The CDR3 reads CAISESDRVSGANVLTF.

The chain is built from TRBV4-2 and TRBJ1-5. CDR1 LGHNA and CDR2 YNFKEQ come from the germline V gene. The CDR3 totals 18 residues. The CDR3 sequence is CASSQDFRSSHSNQPQHF.

V is TRBV5-1 and J is TRBJ2-6; the TRBD2 assignment by TCRdb is unverifiable without DNA. The CDR3 extends over 18 amino acids. The germline gives CDR1 SGHRS, CDR2 YFSETQ. This chain's CDR3 is CASSLDAGPISGANVLTF.

The chain employs TRBV6-4 and TRBJ2-1. The germline V gene encodes CDR1 MRHNA and CDR2 SNTAGT. The CDR3 extends over 14 amino acids. This CDR3 reads CASSVLDNQDEQFF.

CDR3 sequence: CASGGGSRFEQYF. The chain recombines TRBV5-1 with TRBJ2-7; TCRdb proposes TRBD2, but this gene call is untestable without DNA. The CDR3 covers 13 residues. CDR1 and CDR2 (germline): SGHRS, YFSETQ.

V is TRBV20-1 and J is TRBJ2-3; the D call of TRBD1 rests on TCRdb alone, since no DNA is present to check it. CDR3 length: 13 residues. Germline V gives CDR1 DFQATT, CDR2 SNEGSKA (reference sequence). The CDR3 region is CSAEGQGTDTQYF.

The chain carries TRBV7-2 and TRBJ1-1; the D gene TCRdb calls, TRBD1, cannot be checked with no DNA. CDR1 is SGHTA and CDR2 is FQGNSA in the germline V gene. The CDR3 sequence is 13 residues long. The CDR3 loop reads CASSFIFPGEAFF.

CDR3 region: CASSPRSSWADTQYF. The chain uses TRBV5-1 and TRBJ2-3; TCRdb calls TRBD1, which cannot be checked without DNA. This CDR3 is 15 amino acids long. Germline CDR1 reads SGHRS; CDR2 reads YFSETQ.

The chain combines TRBV6-4 with TRBJ2-7; the TRBD2 assignment by TCRdb is unverifiable without DNA. The CDR3 is 12 amino acids. Germline assignment: CDR1 MRHNA and CDR2 SNTAGT. The CDR3 sequence is CASRLAGEQQYF.

The chain couples TRBV7-2 to TRBJ2-7; TCRdb reports TRBD1, a call that lacks DNA to check it against. The germline V gene has CDR1 SGHTA and CDR2 FQGNSA. The CDR3 has 15 amino acids. This CDR3 reads CASSQQGATRTEQYF.

The chain is built from TRBV25-1 and TRBJ2-1; TCRdb names TRBD2, which stays unverified in the absence of DNA. This CDR3 is built from 15 residues. CDR1 MGHDK and CDR2 SYGVNS come from the germline V gene. The CDR3 here is CASRGIAGGSNEQFF.

The chain carries TRBV3-1 and TRBJ2-5; TCRdb's D call of TRBD2 is untestable without DNA. The CDR3 totals 16 residues. Per germline, CDR1 LGHDT and CDR2 YNNKEL (reference sequence). CDR3 in amino acids: CASSHALTSGSETQYF.

The chain is built from TRBV2 and TRBJ2-1; the TRBD2 assignment by TCRdb is unverifiable without DNA. This CDR3 has 12 residues. Germline CDR1 SNHLY, CDR2 FYNNEI. The CDR3 protein is CASLGLDNEQFF.